The sequence of this TCR beta chain was determined in a study of cytotoxic CD8 clonotypes in ibrutinib-treated CLL. On the study more broadly: The patients comprised more than ten relapsed/refractory and 15 treatment-naive cases, roughly 18 IGHV unmutated. Study-wide findings and caveats: Baseline clonality exceeded age-matched healthy donors and tracked circulating CD8+ T-cell counts. Whereas clonality rose at ibrutinib response, it declined toward baseline at progression.

In regard to this clone: Its antigen is unidentified.

The junction had 4 bases not matched to a gene; V was cut back by 7 bases and J by 6 bases. CDR3 length equals 12 residues. CDR1 and CDR2 (germline): SQVTM, ANQGSEA. Sequencing was performed with immunoSEQ multiplex PCR; in TCRdb, only in-frame clones are kept and a portion is missing. The table lists about 310,000 clones, 80% of them singletons. The sample in question was PBMCs, obtained before ibrutinib treatment. The TCR was taken from a human donor with chronic lymphocytic leukemia. The chain joins TRBV29-1 to TRBJ2-1; 9 bases fit TRBD1. CDR3 sequence reads: CSARDRANEQFF. As DNA, the CDR3 is TGCAGCGCCCGGGACAGGGCCAATGAGCAGTTCTTC.